This TCR beta chain derives from a study of identical twins. This clonotype was counted many times. Per the germline V gene, CDR1 is MNHEY and CDR2 is SMNVEV (reference sequence). V was clipped by 5 bases and J by 4 bases; unmatched bases: 9. This CDR3 region has 16 residues. In TCRdb, the 5' RACE reads were re-called with MiXCR into one record per CDR3 protein. Among hundreds of thousands of distinct CDR3 sequences listed, 5.5% to 6.5% were seen once. The TCR was taken from a man younger than 35 in good health. The V gene is TRBV27, the J gene TRBJ1-5, with 9 nucleotides matching TRBD1. Source material: naive T cells sorted from blood. For the CDR3, the DNA is TGTGCCAGCAGTATACATTACAGGGGGCAGAATCAGCCCCAGCATTTT. Translation gives CASSIHYRGQNQPQHF.